The entry below describes one T cell receptor (beta chain). A much larger clone differs from this one at a single base, so this may be a read error. The final CDR3 position lacks the conserved phenylalanine or tryptophan, pointing to a likely read error. These data are taken from a study of molecular identifiers for immune sequencing clone quantification. Naive CD8 T cell sorting was performed on the CD8+CD4-CCR7+CD45RA+ phenotype. Previously described methods and listed TCR primers produced bulk TCR libraries. TCRdb passed the PCR reads through MiXCR, listing each CDR3 protein once. This sample has approximately 500,000 distinct CDR3 sequences, with around 21% found just once. This CDR3 has 16 amino acids. Deletions cut 1 base from V and 8 bases from J, with 18 bases between. Germline assignment: CDR1 SEHNR and CDR2 FQNEAQ (reference sequence).

Sequenced sample: naive CD8+ T cells from blood, with Jurkat cell RNA spiked in. The sample's subset: FACS-sorted CD8+CD4-CCR7+CD45RA+ naive T cells. V usage is TRBV7-9 and J usage is TRBJ2-1, with D unclear. This sequence originates from a human donor in good health. Some libraries in this study had Jurkat cell RNA spiked in. The CDR3 is CASSLVWSGAHDEQFL. In nucleotides, the CDR3 is TGTGCCAGCAGCTTAGTATGGTCAGGCGCGCACGATGAGCAGTTCCTC.